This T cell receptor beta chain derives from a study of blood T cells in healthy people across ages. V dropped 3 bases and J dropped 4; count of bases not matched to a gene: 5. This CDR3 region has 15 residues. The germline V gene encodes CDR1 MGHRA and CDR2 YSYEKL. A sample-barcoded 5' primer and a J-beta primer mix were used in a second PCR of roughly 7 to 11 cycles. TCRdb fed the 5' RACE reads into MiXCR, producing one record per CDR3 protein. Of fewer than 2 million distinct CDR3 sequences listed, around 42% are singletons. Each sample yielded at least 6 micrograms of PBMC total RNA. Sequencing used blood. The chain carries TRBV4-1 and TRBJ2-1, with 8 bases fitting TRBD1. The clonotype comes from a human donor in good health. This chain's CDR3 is CASSQDRVGYNEQFF. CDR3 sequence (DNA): TGCGCCAGCAGCCAGGACAGGGTAGGTTACAATGAGCAGTTCTTC.